The present T cell receptor (beta chain) was sequenced within a study of cytomegalovirus exposure and HLA in healthy donors (dated by TCRdb to the late 2010s). Regarding the complete study: The 670 or so repertoires of the first cohort and the roughly 110 validation repertoires were produced on the same platform, according to a later analysis. The study was designed to test whether signatures of past pathogen exposure could be identified by cataloging public T cell receptors. In addition to the first cohort of 650 to 750 subjects, a separate validation cohort of over 90 different subjects was used. To predict cytomegalovirus infection status, the study brought together high-throughput TCR immunosequencing, statistical association of individual TCRs with disease status, and machine learning. Results and caveats for the whole study, not just this receptor: A few of the identified cytomegalovirus-associated TCR beta chains were confirmed in vitro to be specific for cytomegalovirus antigens. In the study, 150 to 200 TCR beta chains were listed as associated with cytomegalovirus. All 120 repertoires were used to score co-occurrence in the validation cohort in a later analysis, because that analysis had no HLA typing for the cohort. Cytomegalovirus status was reported to be diagnosed by the classifier with high specificity and sensitivity in both the original and validation cohorts. Most TCR sequences were seen in very few donors, while some public TCRs were found in many individuals. The authors suggested that the approach could potentially be extended to other disease states and immunological phenotypes. A later analysis found that TCRs clustered in the first cohort also tended to co-occur in the roughly 120 validation repertoires, with 90% to 95% of cluster scores above 0.

The donors belonged to the validation cohort of approximately 130 subjects, which was separate from the approximately 700-subject first cohort. Libraries were made using the immunoSEQ multiplex PCR assay. The authors' analysis ran thus. To diagnose cytomegalovirus status from the catalog of TCR beta chain sequences, a statistical classification framework was built. Imported from immuneACCESS, the table was reduced by TCRdb to in-frame sequences with V and J called. These copies leave out some clones; in studies compared against another copy, an unresolved V gene accounts for under half, and the cause of the remainder is not known. Clonal size and the V and J genes are those of that table, whereas D and trimming came from the DNA. The sample profile shows roughly 150,000 clones; about 88% of them were found once. 2.5% to 3.5% of the sample rests with the top ten. Taken from cysteine to phenylalanine, the CDR3 has 15 residues. Of the read, only the CDR3 DNA is kept; its 45 bases are in frame from base 1. Germline trimming: 2 bases from V, 11 bases from J; junction bases outside gene matches: 15. Sequences SGHRS (CDR1) and YFSETQ (CDR2) are obtained from the germline V gene.

As concerns this clone: There is no known antigen for this receptor. Base qualities are not at hand, and no much larger clone is one base apart.

This receptor was obtained from a man between 18 and 29 years old in good health and CMV-seronegative. Sequencing used PBMCs. Recombination joined TRBV5-1 with TRBJ1-1; 7 middle bases align to TRBD1. This receptor carries the CDR3 CASSFGPGQAAGAFF. The nucleotide sequence reads as follows: TGCGCCAGCAGCTTCGGTCCAGGACAGGCGGCGGGCGCTTTCTTT. Supplemented by the reference TRBV5-1 and TRBJ1-1 proteins around the CDR3, the complete variable domain is KAGVTQTPRYLIKTRGQQVTLSCSPISGHRSVSWYQQTPGQGLQFLFEYFSETQRNKGNFPGRFSGRQFSNSRSEMNVSTLELGDSALYLCASSFGPGQAAGAFFGQGTRLTVV.